This TCR beta chain was sequenced during a study of response to subunit inactivated influenza vaccine. TCRdb reprocessed the RT-PCR reads with MiXCR, giving one entry per CDR3 protein. The data hold around 790,000 distinct CDR3 sequences, with around 20% observed a single time. Notes on the study in general: Every seasonal influenza vaccination brings in few new T cells, the authors suggested.

In the case of this clonotype: Its target is not known.

Germline values: CDR1 SGHRS, CDR2 YFSETQ. The CDR3 is 14 residues long. The ends lost 4 bases at V and 6 bases at J; junction bases unmatched: 6. This receptor was identified in a man in his fifties or sixties who received an inactivated influenza vaccine. This chain connects TRBV5-1 to TRBJ2-4; 8 positions match TRBD1. This specimen consisted of PBMCs from blood, obtained roughly 5 days after vaccination. The CDR3 sequence: CASSPDRGTNIQYF. Written as DNA, the CDR3 is TGCGCCAGCAGCCCAGACAGGGGTACAAACATTCAGTACTTC.